The T cell receptor (beta chain) described here comes from a study of blood T cell repertoires in COVID-19. Study at large: The United States, Italy and Spain supplied acute and convalescent COVID-19 samples.

Under the authors' procedure: The assay estimated nucleated cells by amplifying reference gene primers. Profiling relied on immunoSEQ multiplex PCR, and the TCRdb table lists in-frame clones only, not all of them. V, J and clone size are taken as reported in that table, and D and trimming were inferred from the DNA itself. Among under 250,000 clones, 80% to 90% were seen once, and the ten largest hold approximately 5%. The ends were cut back, 2 bases at V and 1 base at J, with 16 bases in the middle. This CDR3 region has 16 residues. In germline, CDR1 is SGDLS, CDR2 YYNGEE. The V call is TRBV9, the J call TRBJ2-7, with D possibly being TRBD1 (5 bases). Sequencing was carried out using peripheral blood. This sequence was found in a woman aged 60-75 years who had recovered from COVID-19. CDR3 in amino acids: CASSVADSPLSYEQYF. In DNA, the CDR3 is TGTGCCAGCAGCGTGGCCGACAGCCCATTATCCTACGAGCAGTACTTC.